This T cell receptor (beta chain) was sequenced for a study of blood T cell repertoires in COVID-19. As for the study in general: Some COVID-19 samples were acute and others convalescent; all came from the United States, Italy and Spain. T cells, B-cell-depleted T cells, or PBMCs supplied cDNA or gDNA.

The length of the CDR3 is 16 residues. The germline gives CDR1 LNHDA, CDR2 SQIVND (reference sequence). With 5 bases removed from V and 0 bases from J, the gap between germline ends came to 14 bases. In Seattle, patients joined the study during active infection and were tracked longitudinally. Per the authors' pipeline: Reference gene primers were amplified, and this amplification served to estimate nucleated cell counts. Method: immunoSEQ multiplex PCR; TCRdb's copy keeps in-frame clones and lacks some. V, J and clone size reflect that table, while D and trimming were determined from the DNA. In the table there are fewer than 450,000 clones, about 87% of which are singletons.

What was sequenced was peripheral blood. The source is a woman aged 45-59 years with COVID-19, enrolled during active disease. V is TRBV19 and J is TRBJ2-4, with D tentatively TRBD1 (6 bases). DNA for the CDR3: TGTGCCAGTAGTCCTTACAGGGTTACAGCCAAAAACATTCAGTACTTC. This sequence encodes CASSPYRVTAKNIQYF.